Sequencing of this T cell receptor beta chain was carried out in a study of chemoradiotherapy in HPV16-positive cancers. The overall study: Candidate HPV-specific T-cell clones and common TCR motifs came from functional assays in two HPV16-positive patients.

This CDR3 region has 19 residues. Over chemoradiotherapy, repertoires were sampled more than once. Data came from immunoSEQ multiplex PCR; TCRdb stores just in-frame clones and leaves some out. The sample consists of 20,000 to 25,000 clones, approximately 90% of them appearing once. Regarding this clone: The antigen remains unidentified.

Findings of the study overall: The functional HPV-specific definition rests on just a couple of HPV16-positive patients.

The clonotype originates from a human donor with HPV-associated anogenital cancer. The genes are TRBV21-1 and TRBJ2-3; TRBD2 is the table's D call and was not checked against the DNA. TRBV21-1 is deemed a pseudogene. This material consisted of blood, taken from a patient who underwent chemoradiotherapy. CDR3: CASSKARSSGSSCTDTQYF. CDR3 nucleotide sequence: TGTGCCAGCAGCAAAGCGCGATCTAGCGGGTCATCATGCACAGATACGCAGTATTTT.